This T cell receptor (beta chain) derives from a study of technical replicates of blood from a few donors. Sequencing was performed with immunoSEQ multiplex PCR; in TCRdb, only in-frame clones are kept and a portion is missing. The sample records tens of thousands of clones, nearly 98% being singletons. This clone has a single count. Trimming at V came to 3 bases and at J to 3 bases, leaving 7 bases not matched to a gene. There are 15 residues in the CDR3. Looked up from germline, CDR1 is SGDLS and CDR2 is YYNGEE. The chain links TRBV9 to TRBJ2-7; 9 bases match TRBD2. This clonotype originated in a human donor in good health. Sequenced sample: T cells isolated from PBMCs. CDR3 residues: CASSAASGAHYEQYF. The CDR3 nucleotides are TGTGCCAGCAGCGCCGCTAGCGGGGCCCACTACGAGCAGTACTTC.